This T cell receptor beta chain was sequenced during a study of blood T cell repertoires in COVID-19. Overall study context: Samples of COVID-19 (acute and convalescent) were obtained from the United States, Italy and Spain.

Per the study methods: Estimation of nucleated cell counts relied on the amplification of reference gene primers. Sequenced by immunoSEQ multiplex PCR; TCRdb stores in-frame clones only, minus some. The V and J calls and clone size are taken from that table; D and trimming were inferred from the DNA. The table lists about 250,000 clones, around 86% of them singletons. The V segment lost 6 bases and the J segment 4 bases; nucleotides outside the gene matches: 8. Germline assignment: CDR1 MNHEY and CDR2 SMNVEV (reference sequence). The CDR3 is 15 amino acids. Participants were aged about 18 to 90 years, lived in over 20 US areas, and enrolled virtually.

The sequenced sample consisted of PBMCs or T cells enriched from blood (not recorded which). This TCR came from a man aged 40-49 years who had recovered from COVID-19. The chain joins TRBV27 to TRBJ1-2, with TRBD1 identical over 10 bases. The CDR3 loop is CASSPGTGDFYGYTF. The CDR3 DNA reads TGTGCCAGCAGCCCCGGGACAGGGGATTTCTATGGCTACACCTTC.